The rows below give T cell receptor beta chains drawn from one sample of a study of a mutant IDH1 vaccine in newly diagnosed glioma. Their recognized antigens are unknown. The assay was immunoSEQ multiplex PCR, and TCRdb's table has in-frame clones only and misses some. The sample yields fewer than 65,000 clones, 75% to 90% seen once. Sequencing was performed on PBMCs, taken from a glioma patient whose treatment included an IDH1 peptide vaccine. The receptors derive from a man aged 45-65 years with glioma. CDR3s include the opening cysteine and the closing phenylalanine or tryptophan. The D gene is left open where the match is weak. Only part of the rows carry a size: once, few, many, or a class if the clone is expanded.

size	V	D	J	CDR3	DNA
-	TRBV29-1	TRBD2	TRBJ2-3	CSVGRLAGGLSLDTQYF	TGCAGCGTTGGCCGACTAGCGGGGGGGCTATCGTTAGATACGCAGTATTTT
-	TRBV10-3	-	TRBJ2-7	CAISDAPTGTYEQYF	TGTGCCATCAGTGACGCCCCGACAGGTACCTACGAGCAGTACTTC
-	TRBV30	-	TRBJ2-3	CAWSVVYTDTQYF	TGTGCCTGGAGTGTAGTGTACACAGATACGCAGTATTTT
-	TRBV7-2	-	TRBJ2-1	CASRQNNEQFF	TGTGCCAGCAGGCAGAACAATGAGCAGTTCTTC
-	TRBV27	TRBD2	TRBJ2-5	CASSFSGRGETQYF	TGTGCCAGCAGTTTTAGCGGGAGAGGAGAGACCCAGTACTTC
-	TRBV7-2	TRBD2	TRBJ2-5	CASRPPGLAGRGTQYF	TGTGCCAGCAGACCCCCAGGACTAGCGGGACGAGGGACCCAGTACTTC
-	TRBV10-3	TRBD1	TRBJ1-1	CAIRSQLSGTAEAFF	TGTGCCATCAGGAGCCAACTCTCCGGGACAGCCGAAGCTTTCTTT
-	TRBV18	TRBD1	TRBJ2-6	CASSEGQGDYAGANVLTF	TGTGCCAGCTCGGAGGGACAGGGGGATTATGCAGGGGCCAACGTCCTGACTTTC
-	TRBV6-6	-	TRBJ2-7	CASSRDEQYF	TGTGCCAGCAGTCGAGACGAGCAGTACTTC
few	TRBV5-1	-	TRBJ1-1	CASSLADSNTEAFF	TGCGCCAGCAGCTTGGCAGATTCGAACACTGAAGCTTTCTTT
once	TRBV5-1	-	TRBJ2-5	CASSLTDFRETQYF	TGCGCCAGCAGCTTGACCGACTTTCGAGAGACCCAGTACTTC
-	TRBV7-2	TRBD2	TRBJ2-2	CASSLAGVGGELFF	TGTGCCAGCAGCTTGGCGGGAGTGGGCGGGGAGCTGTTTTTT
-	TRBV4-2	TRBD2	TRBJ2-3	CASSQDASGGPTDTQYF	TGTGCCAGCAGCCAAGATGCCAGCGGGGGACCCACAGATACGCAGTATTTT
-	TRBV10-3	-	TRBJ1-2	CAISDGSLGGYTF	TGTGCCATCAGTGATGGCTCTCTCGGTGGCTACACCTTC
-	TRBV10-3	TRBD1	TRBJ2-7	CAISLKEGAAYEQYF	TGTGCCATCAGCCTAAAAGAGGGGGCCGCCTACGAGCAGTACTTC
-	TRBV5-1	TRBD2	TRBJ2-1	CASSLTSGSFHEQFF	TGCGCCAGCAGCCTGACTAGCGGGAGTTTCCATGAGCAGTTCTTC
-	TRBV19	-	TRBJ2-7	CASSMSIGDTYEQYF	TGTGCCAGTAGTATGTCTATAGGGGACACCTACGAGCAGTACTTC
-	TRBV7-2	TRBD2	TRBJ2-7	CASSFSGASYEQYF	TGTGCCAGCAGCTTTAGCGGGGCCTCCTACGAGCAGTACTTC
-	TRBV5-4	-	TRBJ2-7	CASSAGQRAYEQYF	TGTGCCAGCAGCGCGGGACAGCGGGCCTACGAGCAGTACTTC
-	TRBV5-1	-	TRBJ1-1	CASSLTLRGTEAFF	TGCGCCAGCAGCCTGACACTTCGTGGCACTGAAGCTTTCTTT
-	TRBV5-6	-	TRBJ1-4	CASSLLGDNEKLFF	TGTGCCAGCAGCTTGCTAGGGGATAATGAAAAACTGTTTTTT
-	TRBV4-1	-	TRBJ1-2	CASSPWQGGGYTF	TGCGCCAGCAGCCCCTGGCAGGGTGGTGGCTACACCTTC
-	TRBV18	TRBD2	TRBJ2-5	CASSPPRGGVQETQYF	TGTGCCAGCTCACCACCGAGGGGAGGGGTCCAAGAGACCCAGTACTTC
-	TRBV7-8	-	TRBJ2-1	CASSLSGSRIWDSYNEQFF	TGTGCCAGCAGCTTAAGCGGGTCAAGAATCTGGGACAGTTACAATGAGCAGTTCTTC
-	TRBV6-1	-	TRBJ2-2	CASRSGSWDTGELFF	TGTGCCAGCAGATCCGGGAGTTGGGACACCGGGGAGCTGTTTTTT
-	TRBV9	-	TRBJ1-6	CASSEQNLGSPLHF	TGTGCCAGCAGCGAGCAGAATCTCGGATCACCCCTCCACTTT
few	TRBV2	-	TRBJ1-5	CASGGEVNQPQHF	TGTGCCAGCGGGGGGGAGGTTAATCAGCCCCAGCATTTT
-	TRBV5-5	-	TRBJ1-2	CASSKTVVDGYTF	TGTGCCAGCAGCAAGACAGTAGTCGATGGCTACACCTTC
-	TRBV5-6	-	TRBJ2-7	CASSLHLTSHYEQYF	TGTGCCAGCAGCTTGCACCTGACAAGTCACTACGAGCAGTACTTC
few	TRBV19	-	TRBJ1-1	CASSIVGGEAFF	TGTGCCAGTAGTATTGTCGGAGGGGAAGCTTTCTTT
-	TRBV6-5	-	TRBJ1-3	CASSGEGTIYF	TGTGCCAGCAGTGGGGAGGGCACCATATATTTT
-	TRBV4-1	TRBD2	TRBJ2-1	CASSHTIAGGLNEQFF	TGCGCCAGCAGCCATACCATAGCGGGAGGACTCAATGAGCAGTTCTTC
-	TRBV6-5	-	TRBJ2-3	CASSRSTLGTQYF	TGTGCCAGCAGTCGTTCGACACTGGGTACGCAGTATTTT